This T cell receptor beta chain was observed in a study of T cell changes during pregnancy in multiple sclerosis. Measured with immunoSEQ multiplex PCR; TCRdb has only the in-frame clones, and not every one. The sample has about 46,000 clones; 75% to 95% are singletons. The germline gives CDR1 PRHDT, CDR2 FYEKMQ (reference sequence). Trimming removed 2 bases from V and 1 base from J; junction bases left unmatched: 4. The CDR3 consists of 16 residues. The source material was CD8+ T cells from peripheral blood mononuclear cells, sampled in the second trimester of pregnancy. The origin of this receptor is a female donor with multiple sclerosis, enrolled in a pregnancy study. The V gene is TRBV13, the J gene TRBJ2-3; 9 positions agree with TRBD2. The CDR3 spells CASSLLQRGGTDTQYF. The CDR3 DNA reads TGTGCCAGCAGCTTACTTCAGCGGGGGGGCACAGATACGCAGTATTTT. Filled out from reference TRBV13 and TRBJ2-3, the complete variable domain reads AAGVIQSPRHLIKEKRETATLKCYPIPRHDTVYWYQQGPGQDPQFLISFYEKMQSDKGSIPDRFSAQQFSDYHSELNMSSLELGDSALYFCASSLLQRGGTDTQYFGPGTRLTVL.